This T cell receptor (beta chain) originates from a study of T-cell reconstitution after alpha-beta-depleted transplantation in children. This clonotype was observed a handful of times. V shed 4 bases, J shed 10 bases, and the junction held 3 bases outside the gene matches. Germline V gene data show CDR1 as SGHRS and CDR2 as YFSETQ. The CDR3 contains 12 residues. Preparing the TCRbeta library involved the use of unique molecular identifiers. TCRdb re-derived calls from the PCR reads in MiXCR, one entry per CDR3 protein. The data contain about 72,000 distinct CDR3 sequences, 6% to 8.5% of them singletons.

The sample consisted of PBMCs from the stem cell graft donor, taken from the stem cell graft. The source is a human donor who donated a stem cell graft to a child with acute lymphoblastic leukemia. The chain combines TRBV5-1 with TRBJ2-1; 9 nucleotides agree with TRBD1. The CDR3 loop is CASSIDRGEQFF. CDR3 nucleotide sequence: TGCGCCAGCAGCATAGACAGGGGGGAGCAGTTCTTC.